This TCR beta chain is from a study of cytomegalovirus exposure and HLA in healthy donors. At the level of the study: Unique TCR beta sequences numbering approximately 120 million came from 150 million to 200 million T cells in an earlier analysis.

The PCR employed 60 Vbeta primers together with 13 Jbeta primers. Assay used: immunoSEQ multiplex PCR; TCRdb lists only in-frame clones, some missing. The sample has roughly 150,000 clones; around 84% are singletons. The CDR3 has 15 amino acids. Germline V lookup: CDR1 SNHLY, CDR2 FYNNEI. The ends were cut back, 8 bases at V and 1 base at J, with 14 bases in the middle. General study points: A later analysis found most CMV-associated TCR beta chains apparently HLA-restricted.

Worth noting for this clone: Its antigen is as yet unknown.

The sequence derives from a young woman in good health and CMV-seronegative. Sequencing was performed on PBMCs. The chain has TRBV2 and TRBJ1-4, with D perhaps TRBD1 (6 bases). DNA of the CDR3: TGTGCCAGCGTCCGGGACATCCTAACTAATGAAAAACTGTTTTTT. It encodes CASVRDILTNEKLFF.